This TCR beta chain originates from a study of T cells after yellow fever vaccination (dated by TCRdb to 2018 to 2020). About the study as a whole: The SMART-Seq v4 Ultra Low Input RNA kit was used to prepare libraries from fractions with low cell numbers. Bulk TCR alpha and beta repertoires were sequenced longitudinally to track T-cell clones before and after primary and booster YFV17D yellow fever vaccination. Two healthy male donors, one aged 18 to 30 and one aged 30 to 40 years, were included in the cohort. Blood was drawn at multiple timepoints before and after primary and secondary immunization, with bulk PBMC replicates and cell subsets isolated.

Interpreted using the paper, the treatment or condition label stands for: live attenuated yellow fever vaccine strain. At every blood-draw timepoint, two biological replicates of bulk PBMCs were collected. PBMCs were isolated from peripheral blood using a standard Ficoll-Paque protocol. TriZol was used to extract RNA from bulk PBMCs, from CD4 and CD8 fractions, and from dextramer-positive and dextramer-negative fractions. This clonotype was detected a few times. Its specific antigen is unknown. Base qualities are not recorded, but no much larger clone differs from it by a single base. Study-level results and caveats: Only a couple of donors were included in the study, so the extent to which the findings can be generalized is limited. Computational filtering was required because FACS-sorted repertoires could contain abundant contaminating clonotypes from the bulk population. Compared with the primary T-cell response, the secondary T-cell response was faster but weaker, reaching its peak on day 5 rather than on day 15. A small share of clonotypes occurred in both CD4 and CD8 compartments, likely arising from convergent recombination. Most clones expanded after primary vaccination (almost 97% of CD4 and roughly 88% of CD8) were re-detected after the booster, suggesting that broad memory maintenance occurred.

TCR cDNA was made using 5'RACE template switching, a step that added a universal primer site and unique molecular identifiers. Priming for cDNA synthesis came from both the TCR alpha and TCR beta constant segments. Two PCR steps were used to amplify libraries, with sample barcodes and sequencing adapters being added in the second step. Sequencing of libraries was done on Illumina HiSeq 2500 (2x100 bp) or NovaSeq (2x150 bp). Turning to the authors' computational methods: MIGEC handled demultiplexing of reads and collapsing into UMI consensus sequences, while MiXCR performed V(D)J alignment. Using edgeR on replicate PBMC samples, clonotypes were called vaccine-responding if FDR was below 0.01 and the log2 fold change was above 5 up to day 15. Bulk clonotypes were assigned CD4 or CD8 identity according to which sequenced CD4 or CD8 repertoire held them at higher abundance. TCRdb redid the processing of the public reads, applying fastp at Q25 and MiXCR, and retained in-frame beta chains. Rows with a matching CDR3 protein are joined into one entry that keeps the most common DNA and genes. TCRdb's processing, not the authors' own work, is the source of the V and J calls. Counted in this sample were 450,000 to 550,000 distinct CDR3 sequences; 20% to 25% of them appeared once. 16% of the sample lies in the top ten.

The TCR was taken from a man aged 18 to 30 who received the YFV17D yellow fever vaccine. Here the sequenced sample was PBMCs, taken about 20 days after the first yellow fever vaccination.

The CDR3 protein is CASSQLARPPTDTQYF. The nucleotide sequence reads TGTGCCAGCAGCCAGCTTGCGCGCCCCCCCACAGATACGCAGTATTTT. The V and J genes are TRBV7-3 and TRBJ2-3; the D gene assignment is ambiguous. Counted from cysteine to phenylalanine, this CDR3 has 16 amino acids. The entry retains the CDR3 DNA only, 48 bases that are in frame from base 1. Trimming at the junction amounts to 5 bases on V and 2 bases on J, and the germline ends lie 17 bases apart. In the germline V gene, CDR1 corresponds to SGHTA and CDR2 to FQGTGA.